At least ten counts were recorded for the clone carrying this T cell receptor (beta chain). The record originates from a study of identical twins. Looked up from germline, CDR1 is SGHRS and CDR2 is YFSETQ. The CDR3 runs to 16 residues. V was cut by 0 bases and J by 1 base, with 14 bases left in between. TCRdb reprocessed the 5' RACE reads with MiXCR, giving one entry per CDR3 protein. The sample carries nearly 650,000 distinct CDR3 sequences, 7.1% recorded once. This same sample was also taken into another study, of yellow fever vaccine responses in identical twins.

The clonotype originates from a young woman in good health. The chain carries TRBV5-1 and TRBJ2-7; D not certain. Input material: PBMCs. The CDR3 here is CASSLEGWPGSYEQYF. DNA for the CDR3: TGCGCCAGCAGCTTGGAGGGCTGGCCAGGATCCTACGAGCAGTACTTC. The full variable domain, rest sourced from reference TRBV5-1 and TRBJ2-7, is KAGVTQTPRYLIKTRGQQVTLSCSPISGHRSVSWYQQTPGQGLQFLFEYFSETQRNKGNFPGRFSGRQFSNSRSEMNVSTLELGDSALYLCASSLEGWPGSYEQYFGPGTRLTVT.